The clone carrying this T cell receptor (beta chain) was detected only a few times. This entry comes from a study of T cell repertoires in cytomegalovirus infection. At the level of the study: Public TCR beta signature analysis indicated the presence of both CMV infection and matching HLA type.

TCRdb called the reads again in MiXCR, with one record for every CDR3 protein. Of around 490,000 distinct CDR3 sequences listed, around a quarter are singletons. The germline V gene has CDR1 LGHDT and CDR2 YNNKEL (reference sequence). This CDR3 comprises 13 residues. V was clipped by 5 bases and J by 4 bases; unmatched bases: 2. This TCR derives from a human donor in good health (CMV status not recorded). Some clones in this sample may be carry-over from other donors' samples. Sequenced: PBMCs. The V call is TRBV3-1, the J call TRBJ1-5; 7 bases are shared with TRBD1. The CDR3 loop reads CASSATGNQPQHF. The CDR3 DNA sequence: TGTGCCAGCAGCGCGACAGGGAATCAGCCCCAGCATTTT.